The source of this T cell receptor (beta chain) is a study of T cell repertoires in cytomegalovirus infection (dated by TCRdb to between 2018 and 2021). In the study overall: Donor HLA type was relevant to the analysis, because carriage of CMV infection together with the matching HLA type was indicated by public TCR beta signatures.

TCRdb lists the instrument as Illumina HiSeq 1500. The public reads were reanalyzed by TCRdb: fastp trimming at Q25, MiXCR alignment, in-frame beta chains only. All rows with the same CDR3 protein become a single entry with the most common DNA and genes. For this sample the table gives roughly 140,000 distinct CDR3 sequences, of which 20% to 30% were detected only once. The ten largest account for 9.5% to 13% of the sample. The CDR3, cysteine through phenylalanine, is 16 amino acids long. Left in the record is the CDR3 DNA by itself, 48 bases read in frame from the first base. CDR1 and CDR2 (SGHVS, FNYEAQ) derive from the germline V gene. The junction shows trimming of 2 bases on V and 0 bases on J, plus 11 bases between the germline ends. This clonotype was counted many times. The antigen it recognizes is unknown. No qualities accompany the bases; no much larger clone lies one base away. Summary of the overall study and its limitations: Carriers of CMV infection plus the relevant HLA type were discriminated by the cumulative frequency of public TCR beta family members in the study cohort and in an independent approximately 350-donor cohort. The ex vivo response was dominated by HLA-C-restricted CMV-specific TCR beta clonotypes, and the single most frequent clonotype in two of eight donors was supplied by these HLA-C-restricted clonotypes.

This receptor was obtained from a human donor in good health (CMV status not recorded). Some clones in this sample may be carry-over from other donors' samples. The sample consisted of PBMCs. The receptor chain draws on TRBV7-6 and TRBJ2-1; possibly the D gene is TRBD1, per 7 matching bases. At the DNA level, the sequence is TGTGCCAGCAGCTTAAGGCGGGACAGCTCCTACAATGAGCAGTTCTTC. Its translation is CASSLRRDSSYNEQFF.